The following is a T cell receptor (beta chain) sequence with its context. What it recognizes is unknown. Regarding time point: cycle 4 day 1 (C4D1), after less than 7 weeks of nivolumab. Every patient had relapsed following autologous stem cell transplantation, and cohorts differed in brentuximab vedotin exposure. Starting with thawed PBMCs, CD4+ T cells were purified by magnetic negative selection. Using immunoSEQ multiplex PCR, the repertoire was profiled, and TCRdb retains in-frame clones only, with some absent. Altogether around 30,000 clones are present, about 94% being singletons, with the ten largest covering 0.3%. Germline CDR1 is SNHLY and CDR2 is FYNNEI. The CDR3 length is 15 residues. Trimming pared 5 bases from V and 4 bases from J, leaving 14 bases between. This entry belongs to a study of PD-1 blockade in classical Hodgkin lymphoma. Study-level points and caveats: Baseline diversity was lower in partial responders and progressors than complete responders. Some patients started nivolumab under 1 year after ASCT, and they were excluded.

This rearrangement joins TRBV2 to TRBJ2-2; the D gene is possibly TRBD2 (6 bases). The TCR sequence derives from a human donor with classical Hodgkin lymphoma. Material: CD4+ T cells from blood, obtained before the fourth cycle of nivolumab. CDR3 sequence: CASSQIPGSTGELFF. CDR3 bases: TGTGCCAGCAGTCAGATCCCCGGGAGCACCGGGGAGCTGTTTTTT.